This T cell receptor (beta chain) was identified in a study of shared clonotypes between healthy human individuals. Profiled with immunoSEQ multiplex PCR; TCRdb holds only in-frame clones, not every one. The data show some 2,400,000 clones, approximately 96% seen once. Donors comprised healthy HIV-negative adults lacking recent acute infections or vaccinations. Study-wide findings and caveats: Researchers found naive subsets generally carried larger estimated richness than memory subsets.

CDR3 length: 16 residues. The germline V and J ends were trimmed by 5 bases and 5 bases, with 18 bases remaining between them. Germline CDR1 MDHEN, CDR2 SYDVKM. A remark on this clone: Antigen: not known.

The receptor comes from a man between 18 and 29 years old in good health. The sequencing input was naive CD4+ T cells sorted from blood. Subset here: CD45RA+ positively selected. V and J are TRBV28 and TRBJ2-2; possible D gene TRBD2, 7 bases. CDR3 residues: CASSRGRGAGTGELFF. Here the CDR3 DNA reads TGTGCCAGCAGTCGAGGACGGGGGGCTGGAACCGGGGAGCTGTTTTTT.